What follows describes a single T cell receptor beta chain. Its antigen is unidentified. TCRdb keeps only in-frame clones here, not all; method: immunoSEQ multiplex PCR. The repertoire holds about 2.4 million clones, roughly 92% seen once, with 0.11% to 0.15% in the top ten. Looked up from germline, CDR1 is MGHRA and CDR2 is YSYEKL. Trimming cost V 0 bases and J 3 bases; bases outside gene matches: 17. CDR3 length equals 20 residues. This sample is part of a study of shared clonotypes between healthy human individuals. Whole-study findings and limits: Relative to their counterparts shared across all four donors, non-shared clonotypes exhibited diminished generation probabilities.

CD4+ cell separation produced CD45RA+ naive and CD45RA-negative memory subsets. The sequencing input was naive CD4+ T cells sorted from blood. The subset here: CD45RA+ positively selected. The TCR sequence derives from a man between 18 and 35 years old in good health. This sequence joins TRBV4-1 and TRBJ2-3; 8 bases are a match to TRBD2. CDR3 protein: CASSQEIGASGFGRTDTQYF. CDR3 nucleotides: TGCGCCAGCAGCCAAGAAATTGGGGCTAGCGGGTTTGGTCGAACAGATACGCAGTATTTT.